The clone carrying this T cell receptor (beta chain) was picked up many times. The sample originates from a study of T cells after yellow fever vaccination. The CDR3 spans 15 residues. V was cut by 1 base and J by 5 bases, with 17 bases left in between. Germline V gene lookup returns CDR1 DFQATT and CDR2 SNEGSKA (reference sequence). Each CDR3 protein gets one entry after TCRdb re-called the 5' RACE reads with MiXCR. Among about 340,000 distinct CDR3 sequences listed, 4% were seen once. The chain carries TRBV20-1 and TRBJ1-2; D gene ambiguous. The sequenced sample was PBMCs, obtained 5 days after the yellow fever booster vaccination. The sequence derives from a man aged 18-30 years who received the YFV17D yellow fever vaccine. The CDR3 nucleotides read TGCAGTGCTAGAGGAGTCGCTTATTCGACTTATGGCTACACCTTC. Translation: CSARGVAYSTYGYTF.